This T cell receptor (beta chain) appears in the sequencing data of a study of Ad26.COV2.S vaccination and SARS-CoV-2 variants. Some clones are missing from TCRdb's copy, which holds only in-frame ones; the method was immunoSEQ multiplex PCR. The table shows 400,000 to 500,000 clones, with roughly 90% occurring only once. In germline, CDR1 is MNHEY, CDR2 SVGAGI. The V and J ends lost 6 bases and 4 bases, in that order; junction bases with no gene match: 6. This CDR3 contains 14 residues. The treatment denotes: about 20 received Ad26.COV2.S at low or high dose, single or two shots; a few received placebo; per-sample allocation not given. The samples date from day 63 after the first vaccine or placebo injection. Based in Boston, the donor was an adult of 18-55 years. Immunization relied on an Ad26 vector, which expressed Wuhan-strain SARS-CoV-2 spike.

This TCR derives from a person aged 18-65 years who received the Ad26.COV2.S COVID-19 vaccine or a placebo. The chain links TRBV6-5 to TRBJ1-2, with 9 bases aligning to TRBD1. Sequencing used peripheral blood, obtained in a trial of Ad26.COV2.S vaccine versus placebo. As DNA, the CDR3 is TGTGCCAGCAGGGTCGGACAGGGGAGCTATGGCTACACCTTC. Translation: CASRVGQGSYGYTF.